This T cell receptor (beta chain) was identified in a study of response to subunit inactivated influenza vaccine. Findings of the study overall: T cells newly recruited by each seasonal influenza vaccination are few, the authors suggested.

As regards this clonotype: The antigen remains unidentified.

The V gene lost 11 bases and the J gene lost 3 bases, with 8 bases spanning the gap. The length of the CDR3 is 11 residues. In germline, CDR1 is MNHEY, CDR2 SVGAGI. TCRdb called the RT-PCR reads again in MiXCR, with one record for every CDR3 protein. This sample yields some 850,000 distinct CDR3 sequences, of which less than 20% are seen a single time; about a tenth belongs to the top ten. This sequence was found in a man in his fifties who received an inactivated influenza vaccine. The sample consisted of PBMCs from blood, taken around 5 days after vaccination. V is TRBV6-5 and J is TRBJ2-1, with D possibly matching TRBD1 (5 bases). The DNA of the CDR3 is TGTGCCGTACAGGTCTACAATGAGCAGTTCTTC. It yields the protein CAVQVYNEQFF.